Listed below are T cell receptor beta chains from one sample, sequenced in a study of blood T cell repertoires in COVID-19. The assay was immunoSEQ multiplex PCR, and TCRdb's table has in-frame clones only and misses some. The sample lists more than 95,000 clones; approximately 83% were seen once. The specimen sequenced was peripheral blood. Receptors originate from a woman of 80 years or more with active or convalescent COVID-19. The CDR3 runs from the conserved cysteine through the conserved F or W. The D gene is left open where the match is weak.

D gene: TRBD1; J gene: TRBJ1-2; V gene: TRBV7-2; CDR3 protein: CASSSDRGRGYTF
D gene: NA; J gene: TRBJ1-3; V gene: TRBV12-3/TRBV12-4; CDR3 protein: CASTQKNTIYF
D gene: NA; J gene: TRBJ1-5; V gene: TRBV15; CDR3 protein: CATSSTSWTDYLPQHF
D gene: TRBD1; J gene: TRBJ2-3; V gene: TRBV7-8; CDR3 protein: CASSSDRRSSTDTQYF
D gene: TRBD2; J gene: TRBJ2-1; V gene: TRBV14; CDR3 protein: CASSQEGSSGYYNEQFF
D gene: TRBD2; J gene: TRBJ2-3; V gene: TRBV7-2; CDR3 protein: CASSLMGLAEDTQYF
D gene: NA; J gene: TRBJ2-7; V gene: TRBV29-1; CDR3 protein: CSVATSYLVNEQYF
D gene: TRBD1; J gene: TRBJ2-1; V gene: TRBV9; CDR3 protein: CASSVLPMDRDHNEQFF
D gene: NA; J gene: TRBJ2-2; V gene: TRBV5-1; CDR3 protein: CASSLRGNTGELFF
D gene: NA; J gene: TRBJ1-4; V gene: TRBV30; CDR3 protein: CAWSRPGTTNEKLFF
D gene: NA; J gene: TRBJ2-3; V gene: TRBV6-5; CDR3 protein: CASIKSGAPDTQYF
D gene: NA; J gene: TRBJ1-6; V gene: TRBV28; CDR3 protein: CASSLSGQVYNSPLHF
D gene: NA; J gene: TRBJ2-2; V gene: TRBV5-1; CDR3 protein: CASAGQINTGELFF
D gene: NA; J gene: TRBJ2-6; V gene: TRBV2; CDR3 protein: CASSETRFSGANVLTF
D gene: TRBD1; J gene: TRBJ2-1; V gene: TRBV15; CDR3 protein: CATSRLTGQYNEQFF
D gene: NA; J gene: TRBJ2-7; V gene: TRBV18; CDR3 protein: CASSLFQDSYEQYF
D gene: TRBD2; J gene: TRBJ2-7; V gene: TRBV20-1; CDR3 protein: CSASVGTSESYEQYF
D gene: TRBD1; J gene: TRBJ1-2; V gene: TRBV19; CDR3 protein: CASSFRDRVYGYTF
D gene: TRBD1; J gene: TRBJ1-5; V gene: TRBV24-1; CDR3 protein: CATSDPGQGGNQPQHF
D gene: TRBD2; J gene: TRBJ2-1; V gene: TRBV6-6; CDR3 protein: CASSYVEGTSEQFF
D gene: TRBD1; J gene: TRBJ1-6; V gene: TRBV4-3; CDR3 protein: CASSQGRGNSPLHF
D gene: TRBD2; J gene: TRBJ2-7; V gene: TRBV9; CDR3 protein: CASSVEGLAGVEQYF
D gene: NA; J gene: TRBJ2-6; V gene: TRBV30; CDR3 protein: CAWSSGSSANVLTF
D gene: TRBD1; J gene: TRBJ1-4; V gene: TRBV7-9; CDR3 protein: CASSPTGGREKLFF
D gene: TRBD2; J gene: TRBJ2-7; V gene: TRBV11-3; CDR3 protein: CASSLTGGTYEQYF
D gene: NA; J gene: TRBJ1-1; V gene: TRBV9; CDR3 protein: CASSASEAEAFF
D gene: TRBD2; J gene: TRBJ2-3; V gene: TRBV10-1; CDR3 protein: CASSEGIAGGPGDTQYF
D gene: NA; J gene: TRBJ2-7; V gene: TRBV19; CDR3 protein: CASSIGVKYEQYF
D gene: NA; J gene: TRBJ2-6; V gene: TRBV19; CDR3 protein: CASSLLNLGSGANVLTF
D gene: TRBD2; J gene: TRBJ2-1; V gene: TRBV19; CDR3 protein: CASSIWASGINNEQFF
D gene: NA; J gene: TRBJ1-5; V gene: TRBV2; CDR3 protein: CASSELRNQPQHF
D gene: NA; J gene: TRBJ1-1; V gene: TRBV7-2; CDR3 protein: CASSYDSTTEAFF
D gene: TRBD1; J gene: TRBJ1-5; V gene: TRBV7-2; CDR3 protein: CASSVPGQGVSNQPQHF
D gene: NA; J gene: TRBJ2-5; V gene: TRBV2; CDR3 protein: CASSDQFQGLETQYF
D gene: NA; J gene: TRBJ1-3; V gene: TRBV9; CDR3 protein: CASSVGEGLSGNTIYF
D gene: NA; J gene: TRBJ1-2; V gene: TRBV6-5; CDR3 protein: CASSWGPQYGYTF
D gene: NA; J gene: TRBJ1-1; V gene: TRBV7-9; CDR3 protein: CAIKGSGMNTEAFF
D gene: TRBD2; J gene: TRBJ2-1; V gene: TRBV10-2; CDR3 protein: CASSEGASGGREQFF
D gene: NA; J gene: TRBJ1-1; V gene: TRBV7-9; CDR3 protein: CASSLESREAFF
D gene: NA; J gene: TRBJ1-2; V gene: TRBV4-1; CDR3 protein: CASSQVVGVANYGYTF
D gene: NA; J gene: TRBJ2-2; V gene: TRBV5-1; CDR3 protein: CASSLAGLGTGELFF
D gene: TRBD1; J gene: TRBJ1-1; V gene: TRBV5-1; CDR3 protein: CASSFRTGGTEAFF
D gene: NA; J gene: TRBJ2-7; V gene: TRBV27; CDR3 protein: CASGDNSYEQYF
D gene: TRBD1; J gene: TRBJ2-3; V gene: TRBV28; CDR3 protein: CASSSGTGGRGNTDTQYF
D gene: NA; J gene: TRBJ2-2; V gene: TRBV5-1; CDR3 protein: CASSLEGQYTGELFF
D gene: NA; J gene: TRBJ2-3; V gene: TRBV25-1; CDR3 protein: CASSDPARYEDTQYF
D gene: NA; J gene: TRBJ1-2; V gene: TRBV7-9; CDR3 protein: CASSLNRDGYTF
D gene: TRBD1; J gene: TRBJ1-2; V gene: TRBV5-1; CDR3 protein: CASSSGTGFRNYGYTF
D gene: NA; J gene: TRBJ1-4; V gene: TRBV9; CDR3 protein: CASSPSEGREKLFF
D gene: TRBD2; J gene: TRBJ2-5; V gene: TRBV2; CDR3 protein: CASSGGRAQETQYF